By its share, the clone carrying this T cell receptor beta chain is medium-sized. The data originate from a study of immune heterogeneity within non-small cell lung tumors. The template for each sample was approximately 0.65 ug of genomic DNA, which had been extracted from bulk tumor tissue. Collection of several biopsies per primary tumor, spaced far apart, took place during surgery. Untreated, newly diagnosed non-small cell lung cancer patients underwent curative surgery. A first 10-cycle multiplex round used 32 V-gene and 13 J-gene primers on TCR beta CDR3. From the multiplex PCR reads, TCRdb called clonotypes with MiXCR, one entry per CDR3 protein. Of 2,000 to 3,000 distinct CDR3 sequences listed, under 30% are singletons. CDR1 is MDHEN and CDR2 is SYDVKM in the germline V gene. Trimming took 7 bases from V and 4 from J; bases not matched to a gene: 10. This CDR3 has 16 residues.

Sequencing was carried out using lung tumor tissue. V is TRBV28 and J is TRBJ2-3, with 11 bases lining up with TRBD2. This clonotype originated in a man in his fifties with non-small cell lung cancer. The CDR3 bases are TGTGCCAGCACTCCTAGGTATAGCGGGAGGGCAGATACGCAGTATTTT. It is translated as CASTPRYSGRADTQYF. Full variable domain (remainder filled in from reference TRBV28 and TRBJ2-3): DVKVTQSSRYLVKRTGEKVFLECVQDMDHENMFWYRQDPGLGLRLIYFSYDVKMKEKGDIPEGYSVSREKKERFSLILESASTNQTSMYLCASTPRYSGRADTQYFGPGTRLTVL.